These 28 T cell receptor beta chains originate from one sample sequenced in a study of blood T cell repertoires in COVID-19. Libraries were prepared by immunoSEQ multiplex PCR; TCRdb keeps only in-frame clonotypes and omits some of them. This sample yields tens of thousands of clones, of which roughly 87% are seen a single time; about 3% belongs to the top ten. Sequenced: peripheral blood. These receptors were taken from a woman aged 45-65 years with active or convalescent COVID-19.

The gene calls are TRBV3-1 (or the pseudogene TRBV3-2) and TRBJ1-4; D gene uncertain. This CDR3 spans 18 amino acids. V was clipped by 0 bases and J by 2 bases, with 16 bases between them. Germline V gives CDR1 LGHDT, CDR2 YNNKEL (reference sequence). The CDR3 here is CASSQDLRSRSTNEKLFF. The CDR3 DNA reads TGTGCCAGCAGCCAAGATCTGAGAAGCAGGTCTACTAATGAAAAACTGTTTTTT.

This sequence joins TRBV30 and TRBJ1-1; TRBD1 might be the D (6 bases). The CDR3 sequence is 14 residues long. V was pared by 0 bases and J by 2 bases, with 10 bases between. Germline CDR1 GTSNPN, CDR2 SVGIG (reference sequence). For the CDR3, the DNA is TGTGCCTGGAGTGTCCTAGGGGGTAACACTGAAGCTTTCTTT. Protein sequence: CAWSVLGGNTEAFF.

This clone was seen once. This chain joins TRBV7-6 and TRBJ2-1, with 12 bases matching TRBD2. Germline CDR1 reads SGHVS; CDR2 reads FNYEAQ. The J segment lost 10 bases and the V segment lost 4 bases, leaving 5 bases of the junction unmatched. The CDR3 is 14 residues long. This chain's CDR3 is CASSSGLAGQEQFF. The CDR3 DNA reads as TGTGCCAGCAGCTCAGGACTAGCGGGGCAGGAGCAGTTCTTC.

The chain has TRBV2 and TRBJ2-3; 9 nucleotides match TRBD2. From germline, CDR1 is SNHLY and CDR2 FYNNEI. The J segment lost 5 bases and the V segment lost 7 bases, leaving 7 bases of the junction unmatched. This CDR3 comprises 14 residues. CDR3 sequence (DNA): TGTGCCAGCAACCTGGGACTAGCTATAGATACGCAGTATTTT. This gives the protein CASNLGLAIDTQYF.

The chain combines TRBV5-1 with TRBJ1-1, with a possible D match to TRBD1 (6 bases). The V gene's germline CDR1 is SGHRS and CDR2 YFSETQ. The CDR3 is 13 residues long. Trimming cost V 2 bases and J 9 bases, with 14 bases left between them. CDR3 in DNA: TGCGCCAGCAGCTTACTACAGGGAACAAAAGCTTTCTTT. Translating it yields CASSLLQGTKAFF.

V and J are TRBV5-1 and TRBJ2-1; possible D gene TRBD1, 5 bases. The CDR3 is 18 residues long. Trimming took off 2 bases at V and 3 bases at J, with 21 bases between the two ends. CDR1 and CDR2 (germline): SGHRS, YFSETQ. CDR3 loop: CASSFKAGSTGGYNEQFF. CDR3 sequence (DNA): TGCGCCAGCAGCTTCAAGGCAGGGTCGACTGGTGGCTACAATGAGCAGTTCTTC.

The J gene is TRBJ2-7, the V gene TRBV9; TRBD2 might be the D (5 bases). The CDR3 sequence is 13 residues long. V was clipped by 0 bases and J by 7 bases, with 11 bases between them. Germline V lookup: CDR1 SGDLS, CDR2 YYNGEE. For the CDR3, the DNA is TGTGCCAGCAGCGTAGGGGGAGTAGGGGAGCAGTACTTC. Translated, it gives CASSVGGVGEQYF.

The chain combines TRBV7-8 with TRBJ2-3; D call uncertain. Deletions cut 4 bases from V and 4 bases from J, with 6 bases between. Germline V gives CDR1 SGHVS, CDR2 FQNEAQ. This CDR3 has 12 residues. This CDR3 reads CASSSESDTQYF. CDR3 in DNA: TGTGCCAGCAGCTCGGAGTCAGATACGCAGTATTTT.

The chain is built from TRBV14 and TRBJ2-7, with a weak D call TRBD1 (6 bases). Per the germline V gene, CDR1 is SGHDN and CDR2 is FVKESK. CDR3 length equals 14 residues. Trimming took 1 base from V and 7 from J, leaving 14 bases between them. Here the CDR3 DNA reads TGTGCCAGCAGCCAAGTAGACAGGAGGCGGGAGCAGTACTTC. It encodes CASSQVDRRREQYF.

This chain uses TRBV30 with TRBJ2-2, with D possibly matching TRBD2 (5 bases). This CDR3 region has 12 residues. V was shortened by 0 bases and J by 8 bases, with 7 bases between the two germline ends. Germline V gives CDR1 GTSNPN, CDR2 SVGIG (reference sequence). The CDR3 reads CAWSVRGGELFF. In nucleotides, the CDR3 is TGTGCCTGGAGTGTACGAGGGGGGGAGCTGTTTTTT. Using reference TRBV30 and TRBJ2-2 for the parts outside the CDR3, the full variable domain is SQTIHQWPATLVQPVGSPLSLECTVEGTSNPNLYWYRQAAGRGLQLLFYSVGIGQISSEVPQNLSASRPQDRQFILSSKKLLLSDSGFYLCAWSVRGGELFFGEGSRLTVL.

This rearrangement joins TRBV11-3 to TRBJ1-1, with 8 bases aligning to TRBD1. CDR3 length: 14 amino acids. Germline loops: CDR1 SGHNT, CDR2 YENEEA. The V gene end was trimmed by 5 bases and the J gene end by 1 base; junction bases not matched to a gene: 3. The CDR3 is CASSPGTGNTEAFF. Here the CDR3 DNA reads TGTGCCAGCAGCCCAGGGACAGGGAACACTGAAGCTTTCTTT.

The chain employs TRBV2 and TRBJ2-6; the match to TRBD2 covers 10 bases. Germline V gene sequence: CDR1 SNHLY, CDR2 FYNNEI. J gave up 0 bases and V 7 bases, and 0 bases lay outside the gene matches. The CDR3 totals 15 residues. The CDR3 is CASTSGGSGANVLTF. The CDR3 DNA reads TGTGCCAGCACTAGCGGGGGCTCTGGGGCCAACGTCCTGACTTTC. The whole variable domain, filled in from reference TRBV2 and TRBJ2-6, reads EPEVTQTPSHQVTQMGQEVILRCVPISNHLYFYWYRQILGQKVEFLVSFYNNEISEKSEIFDDQFSVERPDGSNFTLKIRSTKLEDSAMYFCASTSGGSGANVLTFGAGSRLTVL.

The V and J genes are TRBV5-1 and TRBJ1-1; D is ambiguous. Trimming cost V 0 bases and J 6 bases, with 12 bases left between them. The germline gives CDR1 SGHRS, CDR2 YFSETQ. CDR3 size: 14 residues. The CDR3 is CASSLGGRSSEAFF. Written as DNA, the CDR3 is TGCGCCAGCAGCTTGGGCGGAAGGTCGTCTGAAGCTTTCTTT.

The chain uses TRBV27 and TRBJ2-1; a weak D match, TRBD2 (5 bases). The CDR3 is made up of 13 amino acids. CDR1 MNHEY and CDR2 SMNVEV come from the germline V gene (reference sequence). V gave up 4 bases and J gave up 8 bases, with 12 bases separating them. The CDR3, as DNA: TGTGCCAGCAGTTCCTGGACTGGGGATGAGCAGTTCTTC. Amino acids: CASSSWTGDEQFF.

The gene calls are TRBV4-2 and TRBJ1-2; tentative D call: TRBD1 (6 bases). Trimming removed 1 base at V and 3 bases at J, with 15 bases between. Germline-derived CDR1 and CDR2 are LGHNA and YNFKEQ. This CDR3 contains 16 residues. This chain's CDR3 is CASSQVSRGNDYGYTF. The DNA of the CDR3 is TGTGCCAGCAGCCAAGTAAGCAGGGGAAATGACTATGGCTACACCTTC.

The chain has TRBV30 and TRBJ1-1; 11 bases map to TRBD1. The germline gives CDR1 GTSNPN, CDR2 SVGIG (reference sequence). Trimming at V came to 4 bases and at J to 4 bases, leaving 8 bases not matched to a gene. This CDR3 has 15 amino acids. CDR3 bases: TGTGCCTGGACCCCACGAGGGACAGGGGGCACTGAAGCTTTCTTT. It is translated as CAWTPRGTGGTEAFF.

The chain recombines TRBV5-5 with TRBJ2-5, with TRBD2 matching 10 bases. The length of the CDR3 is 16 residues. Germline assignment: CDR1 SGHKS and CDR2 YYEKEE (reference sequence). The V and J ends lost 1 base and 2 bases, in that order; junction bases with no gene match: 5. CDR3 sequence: CASSLSPAGGQETQYF. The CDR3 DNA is TGTGCCAGCAGCTTGAGCCCAGCGGGGGGGCAAGAGACCCAGTACTTC.

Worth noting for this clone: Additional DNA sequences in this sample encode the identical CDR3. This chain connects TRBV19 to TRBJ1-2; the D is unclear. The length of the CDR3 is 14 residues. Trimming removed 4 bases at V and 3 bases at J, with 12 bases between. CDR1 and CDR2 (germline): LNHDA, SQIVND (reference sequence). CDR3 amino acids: CASSTGPGDYGYTF. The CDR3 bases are TGTGCCAGTAGTACAGGCCCCGGGGACTATGGCTACACCTTC.

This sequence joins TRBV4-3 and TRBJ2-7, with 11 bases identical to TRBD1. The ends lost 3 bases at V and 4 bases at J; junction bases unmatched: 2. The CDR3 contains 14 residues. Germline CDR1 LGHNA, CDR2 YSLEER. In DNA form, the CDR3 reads TGCGCCAGCAGCCACGGGGACAGGGGGTACGAGCAGTACTTC. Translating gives CASSHGDRGYEQYF.

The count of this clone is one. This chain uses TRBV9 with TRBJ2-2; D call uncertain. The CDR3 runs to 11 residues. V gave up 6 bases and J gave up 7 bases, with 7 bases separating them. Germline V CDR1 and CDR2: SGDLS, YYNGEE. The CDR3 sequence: CASTLHGELFF. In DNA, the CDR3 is TGTGCCAGCACCTTACACGGGGAGCTGTTTTTT.

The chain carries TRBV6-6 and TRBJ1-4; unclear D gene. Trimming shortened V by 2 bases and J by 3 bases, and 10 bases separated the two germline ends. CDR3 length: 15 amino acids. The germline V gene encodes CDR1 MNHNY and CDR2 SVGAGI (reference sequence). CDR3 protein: CASSYGRSANEKLFF. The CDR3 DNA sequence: TGTGCCAGCAGTTACGGTCGGAGCGCTAATGAAAAACTGTTTTTT.

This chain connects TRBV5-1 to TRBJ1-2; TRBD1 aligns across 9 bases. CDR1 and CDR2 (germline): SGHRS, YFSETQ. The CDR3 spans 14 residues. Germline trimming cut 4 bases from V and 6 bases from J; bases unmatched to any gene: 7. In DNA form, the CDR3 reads TGCGCCAGCAGCGTAGAGGGACAGGGTAATGGCTACACCTTC. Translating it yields CASSVEGQGNGYTF.

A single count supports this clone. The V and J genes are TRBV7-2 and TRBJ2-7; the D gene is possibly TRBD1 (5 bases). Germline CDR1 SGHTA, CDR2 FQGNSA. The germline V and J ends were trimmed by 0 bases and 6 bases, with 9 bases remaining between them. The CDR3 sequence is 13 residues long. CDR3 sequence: CASSLAQQGEQYF. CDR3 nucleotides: TGTGCCAGCAGCTTAGCGCAGCAGGGCGAGCAGTACTTC.

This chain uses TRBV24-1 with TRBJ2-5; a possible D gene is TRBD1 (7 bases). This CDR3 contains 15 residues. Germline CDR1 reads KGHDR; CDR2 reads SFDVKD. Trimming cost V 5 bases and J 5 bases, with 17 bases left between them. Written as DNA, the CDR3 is TGTGCCACCAGTGTGTCCGGGCAGGGGGGCGAGACCCAGTACTTC. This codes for CATSVSGQGGETQYF.

CDR3 sequence: CASSPNTEAFF. The CDR3 bases are TGTGCCAGCAGTCCAAATACTGAAGCTTTCTTT. This chain joins TRBV6-5 and TRBJ1-1; D unclear. With 5 bases removed from V and 5 bases from J, the gap between germline ends came to 6 bases. Per the germline V gene, CDR1 is MNHEY and CDR2 is SVGAGI. The CDR3 has 11 residues.

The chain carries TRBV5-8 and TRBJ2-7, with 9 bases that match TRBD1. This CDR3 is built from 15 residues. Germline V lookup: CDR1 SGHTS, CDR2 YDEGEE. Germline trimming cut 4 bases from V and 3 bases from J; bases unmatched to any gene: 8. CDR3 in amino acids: CASSARGQGIYEQYF. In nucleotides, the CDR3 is TGTGCCAGCAGCGCACGGGGACAGGGTATCTACGAGCAGTACTTC.

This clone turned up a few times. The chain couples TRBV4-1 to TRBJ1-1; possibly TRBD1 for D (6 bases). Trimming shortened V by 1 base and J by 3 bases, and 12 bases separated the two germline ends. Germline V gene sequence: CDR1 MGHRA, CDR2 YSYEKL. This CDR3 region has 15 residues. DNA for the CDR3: TGCGCCAGCAGCCAAGGGTTCAGGGGATACACTGAAGCTTTCTTT. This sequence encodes CASSQGFRGYTEAFF.

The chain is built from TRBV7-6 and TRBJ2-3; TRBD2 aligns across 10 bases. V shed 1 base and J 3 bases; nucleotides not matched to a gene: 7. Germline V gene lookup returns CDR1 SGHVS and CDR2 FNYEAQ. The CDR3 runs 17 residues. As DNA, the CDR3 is TGTGCCAGCAGCTTAGAGCTAGCGGGGGCCGGGACAGATACGCAGTATTTT. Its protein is CASSLELAGAGTDTQYF.